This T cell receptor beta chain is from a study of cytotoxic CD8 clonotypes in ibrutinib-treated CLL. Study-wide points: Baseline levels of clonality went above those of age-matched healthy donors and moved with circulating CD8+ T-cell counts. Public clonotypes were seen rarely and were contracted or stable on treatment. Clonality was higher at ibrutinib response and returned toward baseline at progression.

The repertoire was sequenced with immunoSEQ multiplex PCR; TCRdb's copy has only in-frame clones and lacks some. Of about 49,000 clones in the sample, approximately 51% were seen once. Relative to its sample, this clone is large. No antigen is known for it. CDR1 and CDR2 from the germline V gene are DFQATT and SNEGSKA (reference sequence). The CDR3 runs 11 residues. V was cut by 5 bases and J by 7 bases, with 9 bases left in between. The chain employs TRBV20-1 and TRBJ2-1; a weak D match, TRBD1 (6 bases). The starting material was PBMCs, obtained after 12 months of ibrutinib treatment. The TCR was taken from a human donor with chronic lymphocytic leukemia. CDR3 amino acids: CSALQGNEQFF. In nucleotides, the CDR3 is TGCAGTGCTTTACAGGGAAATGAGCAGTTCTTC.